Listed below are T cell receptor beta chains from one sample, sequenced in a study of control samples from healthy donors and cancer patients. Libraries were prepared by immunoSEQ multiplex PCR; TCRdb keeps only in-frame clonotypes and omits some of them. The data contain 150,000 to 200,000 clones, about 90% of them seen just once; the ten biggest clones take up over 1.5%. Sequenced input: blood. The receptor set was obtained from a man younger than 35 in good health. The CDR3 runs from the conserved cysteine through the conserved F or W. D genes are given only for firm matches. Clone size, where shown, is once, few, many, or a class for clones that have expanded.

size: -; V: TRBV6-2/TRBV6-3; D: -; J: TRBJ1-1; DNA: TGTGCCAGCAGTCGGGGGCTGGTCGCTGAAGCTTTCTTT; CDR3: CASSRGLVAEAFF
size: -; V: TRBV14; D: TRBD1; J: TRBJ1-2; DNA: TGTGCCAGCAGCCAAGACCTTGGACAGGGAAAAGTTGGCTACACCTTC; CDR3: CASSQDLGQGKVGYTF
size: -; V: TRBV24-1; D: TRBD1; J: TRBJ2-2; DNA: TGTGCCACCGCCGGCGGGACAGGGGACACCGGGGAGCTGTTTTTT; CDR3: CATAGGTGDTGELFF
size: -; V: TRBV28; D: -; J: TRBJ2-2; DNA: TGTGCCAGCAGTTCCCCCGGGGTATGGCACACCGGGGAGCTGTTTTTT; CDR3: CASSSPGVWHTGELFF
size: -; V: TRBV7-2; D: -; J: TRBJ1-1; DNA: TGTGCCAGCAGCACCATTAAAAAGACTGAAGCTTTCTTT; CDR3: CASSTIKKTEAFF
size: -; V: TRBV27; D: -; J: TRBJ1-4; DNA: TGTGCCAGCAGACCAAGTGGGGCAACTAATGAAAAACTGTTTTTT; CDR3: CASRPSGATNEKLFF
size: -; V: TRBV6-1; D: TRBD1; J: TRBJ1-2; DNA: TGTGCCAGCAGTGAAGTCGGGACAGATTTCTATGGCTACACCTTC; CDR3: CASSEVGTDFYGYTF
size: -; V: TRBV5-6; D: TRBD2; J: TRBJ2-1; DNA: TGTGCCAGCAGCTTCCGCGGGGGGGACTCCTACAATGAGCAGTTCTTC; CDR3: CASSFRGGDSYNEQFF
size: once; V: TRBV7-2; D: -; J: TRBJ1-3; DNA: TGTGCCAGCAGCCTAGGGTTGGGGTTTGGAAACACCATATATTTT; CDR3: CASSLGLGFGNTIYF
size: -; V: TRBV7-9; D: TRBD1; J: TRBJ2-7; DNA: TGTGCCAGCAGCTTGGAAGACAGGGGTTGGGACGAGCAGTACTTC; CDR3: CASSLEDRGWDEQYF
size: -; V: TRBV10-3; D: -; J: TRBJ1-1; DNA: TGTGCCATCAGGGACTCTTGGACGAACACTGAAGCTTTCTTT; CDR3: CAIRDSWTNTEAFF
size: -; V: TRBV6-5; D: TRBD1; J: TRBJ2-5; DNA: TGTGCCAGCAGTACCCACGGACAGGGCAGGAAGACCCAGTACTTC; CDR3: CASSTHGQGRKTQYF
size: -; V: TRBV30; D: TRBD2; J: TRBJ2-5; DNA: TGTGCCTGGAGGGGCAGCGGGGGGACCCAAGAGACCCAGTACTTC; CDR3: CAWRGSGGTQETQYF
size: -; V: TRBV2; D: -; J: TRBJ2-5; DNA: TGTGCCAGCAGACGGGTACAGCAAGAGACCCAGTACTTC; CDR3: CASRRVQQETQYF
size: -; V: TRBV25-1; D: -; J: TRBJ1-2; DNA: TGTGCCAGCAGTGACGAACCTGGGCAGGGGACTGATGGCTACACCTTC; CDR3: CASSDEPGQGTDGYTF
size: -; V: TRBV9; D: TRBD2; J: TRBJ2-5; DNA: TGTGCCAGCAGCGTAGGGCAGCGGGGGTACCAAGAGACCCAGTACTTC; CDR3: CASSVGQRGYQETQYF
size: -; V: TRBV6-5; D: TRBD1; J: TRBJ1-2; DNA: TGTGCCAGCAGAAACCGACAGGGATCCTATGGCTACACCTTC; CDR3: CASRNRQGSYGYTF
size: -; V: TRBV9; D: -; J: TRBJ2-1; DNA: TGTGCCAGCAGCGTAGATAACACCATCAATGAGCAGTTCTTC; CDR3: CASSVDNTINEQFF